The sequence of this T cell receptor beta chain was determined in a study of control samples from healthy donors and cancer patients. The data were produced by immunoSEQ multiplex PCR, yet TCRdb's version contains in-frame clones alone and is incomplete. Of 70,000 to 85,000 clones in the sample, more than 65% were seen once. Trimming removed 3 bases from V and 8 bases from J, with 10 bases in between. The germline CDR1 and CDR2 sequences are SQVTM and ANQGSEA. This CDR3 is built from 11 residues. The sample taken for sequencing was PBMCs. The chain has TRBV29-1 and TRBJ1-2; possibly TRBD1 for D (5 bases). The TCR originated in a man between 60 and 75 years old with head and neck cancer. The DNA of the CDR3 is TGCAGCGTTGAGGACATACAGGGCTACACCTTC. Its translation: CSVEDIQGYTF.